This record looks at one TCR beta chain sequence and its context. The CDR3 totals 13 residues. Germline lookup yields CDR1 LNHDA and CDR2 SQIVND (reference sequence). The ends were cut back, 2 bases at V and 5 bases at J, with 9 bases in the middle. The data stem from a study of blood T cell repertoires in COVID-19. Study at large: There were acute and convalescent COVID-19 samples, and they came from the United States, Italy and Spain. T cells, B-cell-depleted T cells, or PBMCs supplied cDNA or gDNA.

Per the original data handling: Amplification of reference gene primers was used by the study to estimate nucleated cell counts. The protocol was immunoSEQ multiplex PCR, while the TCRdb copy is restricted to in-frame clones and leaves out a portion. Clone size and the V and J calls come from that table; the DNA yielded D and trimming. The data hold under 250,000 clones, with around 86% observed a single time. This receptor was taken from a woman in her sixties or seventies who had recovered from COVID-19. V is TRBV19 and J is TRBJ1-1; no clear D gene. The material sequenced was peripheral blood. As DNA, the CDR3 is TGTGCCAGTAGTATAAGTCCGCGGACTGAAGCTTTCTTT. This sequence encodes CASSISPRTEAFF. Looking up the rest from reference TRBV19 and TRBJ1-1 gives the full variable domain: DGGITQSPKYLFRKEGQNVTLSCEQNLNHDAMYWYRQDPGQGLRLIYYSQIVNDFQKGDIAEGYSVSREKKESFPLTVTSAQKNPTAFYLCASSISPRTEAFFGQGTRLTVV.